This is a list of T cell receptor beta chains from one sample in a study of T cell repertoires in cytomegalovirus infection. TCRdb ran MiXCR on the reads and lists one entry per CDR3 protein. This table holds 630,000 or so distinct CDR3 sequences, approximately 24% found once. Material: CD8+ T cells from PBMCs. Receptors were obtained from a human donor in good health (CMV status not recorded). Some clones in this sample may be carry-over from other donors' samples. The CDR3 runs from the conserved cysteine through the conserved F or W. A D gene is named only where the DNA matches it firmly. The size of a clone is reported for some rows only, either as once, few or many, or as a class for expanded clones.

TRBV7-7,many,NA,16,TRBJ2-1,TGTGCTAGCAGCTCACGACTCGGGAGCTCCTACAATGAGCAGTTCTTC,CASSSRLGSSYNEQFF
TRBV7-9,many,NA,11,TRBJ1-1,TGTGCCAGCAGCTTTGGCGCTGAAGCTTTCTTT,CASSFGAEAFF
TRBV6-2/TRBV6-3,NA,NA,17,TRBJ1-1,TGTGCCAGCAGCTCCGGGGGTTTATCCCTCAGTGGCACTGAAGCTTTCTTT,CASSSGGLSLSGTEAFF
TRBV7-9,NA,NA,15,TRBJ1-3,TGTGCCAGCAGAGACCCTACTCAATCGGGAAACACCATATATTTT,CASRDPTQSGNTIYF
TRBV5-1,NA,NA,15,TRBJ2-5,TGCGCCAGCAGCTCACTAGAATTGGTTCAAGAGACCCAGTACTTC,CASSSLELVQETQYF
TRBV15,few,NA,13,TRBJ2-7,TGTGCCACCAGCAGAGTAGGGTTCTACGAGCAGTACTTC,CATSRVGFYEQYF
TRBV7-9,many,TRBD2,19,TRBJ2-2,TGTGCCAGCAGCCTCCTCCGGGCTAGCGGGGGGGCGAGCACCGGGGAGCTGTTTTTT,CASSLLRASGGASTGELFF
TRBV6-2/TRBV6-3,few,NA,18,TRBJ2-1,TGTGCCAGCAGTTACTCGCTCCTCCTTGGCAGGATCTACAATGAGCAGTTCTTC,CASSYSLLLGRIYNEQFF
TRBV7-9,many,NA,15,TRBJ1-3,TGTGCCAGCAGCACCGCGGCAGTACGAGGAAACACCATATATTTT,CASSTAAVRGNTIYF
TRBV28,NA,NA,15,TRBJ2-7,TGTGCCAGCAGTGCGCCGGGACGGGGAATCCGCGAGCAGTACTTC,CASSAPGRGIREQYF
TRBV28,once,NA,16,TRBJ1-5,TGTGCCAGCAGTTCATCTCAGGCCTTGGGCAATCAGCCCCAGCATTTT,CASSSSQALGNQPQHF
TRBV7-9,NA,NA,14,TRBJ1-4,TGTGCCAGCAGCAAACCGGGAATCGGAGAAAAACTGTTTTTT,CASSKPGIGEKLFF
TRBV24-1,NA,NA,12,TRBJ2-1,TGTGCCACCAGTTCGGAGTTGGGTGGGCAGTTCTTC,CATSSELGGQFF
TRBV7-6,many,NA,14,TRBJ2-1,TGTGCCAGCAGCTTAGTTTCTAGTTTCGATGAGCAGTTCTTC,CASSLVSSFDEQFF
TRBV20-1,many,TRBD1,14,TRBJ1-2,TGCAGTGCTAGAGTGACAGGGGCAAACTATGGCTACACCTTC,CSARVTGANYGYTF
TRBV7-9,few,TRBD1,14,TRBJ1-2,TGTGCCAGCAGCTGGGGACAGGACCCCTATGGCTACACCTTC,CASSWGQDPYGYTF
TRBV29-1,NA,NA,16,TRBJ1-1,TGCAGCGTTGAAGAGTTGAGGATTCCGATGAACACTGAAGCTTTCTTT,CSVEELRIPMNTEAFF
TRBV2,NA,NA,11,TRBJ2-1,TGTGTCACGAAGGGGGGGGATGAGCAGTTCTTC,CVTKGGDEQFF
TRBV7-9,NA,TRBD1,12,TRBJ1-1,TGTGCCAGCTGCGAGGGGGCAGCTGAAGCTTTCTTT,CASCEGAAEAFF
TRBV7-6,NA,TRBD1,16,TRBJ1-1,TGTGCCAGCAGCCGCCAAACCGGGACAGGGGGCACTGAAGCTTTCTTT,CASSRQTGTGGTEAFF
TRBV5-5,NA,TRBD1,16,TRBJ2-1,TGTGCCAGCAGCCCCTCGACAGGGAGCTCCTACAATGAGCAGTTCTTC,CASSPSTGSSYNEQFF
TRBV7-2,many,NA,15,TRBJ1-2,TGTGCCAGCAGCTATGAAGGGAGGGGAAACTATGGCTACACCTTC,CASSYEGRGNYGYTF
TRBV28,NA,NA,17,TRBJ2-5,TGTGCCAGCAGTTACCCCAAAAGGGTTTCCCGTGGAGAGACCCAGTACTTC,CASSYPKRVSRGETQYF